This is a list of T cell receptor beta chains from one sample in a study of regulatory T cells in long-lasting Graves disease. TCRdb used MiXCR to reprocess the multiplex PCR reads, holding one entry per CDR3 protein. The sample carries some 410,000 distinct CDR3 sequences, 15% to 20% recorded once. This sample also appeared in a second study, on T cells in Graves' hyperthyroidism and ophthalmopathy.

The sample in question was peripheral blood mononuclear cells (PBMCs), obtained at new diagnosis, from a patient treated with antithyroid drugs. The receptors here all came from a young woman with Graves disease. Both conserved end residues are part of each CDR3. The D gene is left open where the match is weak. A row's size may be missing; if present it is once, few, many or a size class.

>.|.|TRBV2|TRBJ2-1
CASSSVRLEQFF
TGTGCCAGCAGTTCTGTACGACTCGAGCAGTTCTTC
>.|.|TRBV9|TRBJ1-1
CASSVTDRPAFF
TGTGCCAGCAGCGTGACAGACAGGCCCGCTTTCTTT
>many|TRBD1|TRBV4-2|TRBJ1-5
CASSVGGGTQGMGNQPQHF
TGTGCCAGCAGCGTCGGAGGAGGCACACAGGGGATGGGCAATCAGCCCCAGCATTTT
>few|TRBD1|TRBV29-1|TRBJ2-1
CSVEDLRTGGFDNEQFF
TGCAGCGTTGAAGATCTTAGGACAGGGGGCTTTGACAATGAGCAGTTCTTC
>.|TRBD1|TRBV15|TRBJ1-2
CATSSIDRAFYGYTF
TGTGCCACCAGCAGTATCGACAGGGCCTTCTATGGCTACACCTTC
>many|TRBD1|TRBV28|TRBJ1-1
CASSLTGAWKNTEAFF
TGTGCCAGCAGTTTAACAGGGGCCTGGAAGAACACTGAAGCTTTCTTT
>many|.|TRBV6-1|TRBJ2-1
CATNQGGPYNEQFF
TGTGCCACCAACCAGGGCGGCCCCTACAATGAGCAGTTCTTC
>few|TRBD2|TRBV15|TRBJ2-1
CATSRAGTSGSPNEQFF
TGTGCCACCAGCAGAGCCGGGACTAGCGGGAGTCCCAATGAGCAGTTCTTC
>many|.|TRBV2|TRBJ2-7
CASSGGRTETYEQYF
TGTGCCAGCAGTGGGGGGCGGACAGAGACCTACGAGCAGTACTTC
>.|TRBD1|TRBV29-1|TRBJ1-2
CSVADRGINYGYTF
TGCAGCGTTGCGGACAGGGGGATTAACTATGGCTACACCTTC
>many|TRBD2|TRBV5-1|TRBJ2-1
CASSLRFSGRWHEQFF
TGCGCCAGCAGCTTGCGGTTTAGCGGGAGGTGGCATGAGCAGTTCTTC
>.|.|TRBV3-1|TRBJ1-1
CASSRGSVVGSEAFF
TGTGCCAGCAGTCGAGGCAGCGTTGTTGGCAGTGAAGCTTTCTTT
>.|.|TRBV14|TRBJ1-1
CASSQGWWGAEAFF
TGTGCCAGCAGCCAAGGCTGGTGGGGGGCTGAAGCTTTCTTT
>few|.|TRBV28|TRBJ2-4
CASSFPRGRGSYIQYF
TGTGCCAGCAGTTTCCCCCGGGGGCGGGGGTCGTACATTCAGTACTTC
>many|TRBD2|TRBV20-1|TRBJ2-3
CSAPTSGRATDTQYF
TGCAGTGCCCCAACTAGCGGGAGGGCCACAGATACGCAGTATTTT
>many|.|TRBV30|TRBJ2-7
CAWSGRVKQYF
TGTGCCTGGAGTGGCAGGGTTAAGCAGTACTTC
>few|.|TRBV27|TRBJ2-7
CASMGTVSSYEQYF
TGTGCCAGCATGGGGACGGTTAGCTCCTACGAGCAGTACTTC
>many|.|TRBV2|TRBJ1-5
CASSDSYNQPQHF
TGTGCCAGCAGCGACAGTTACAATCAGCCCCAGCATTTT
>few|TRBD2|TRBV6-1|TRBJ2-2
CASSLGRENTGELFF
TGTGCCAGCAGCCTGGGGAGGGAGAACACCGGGGAGCTGTTTTTT
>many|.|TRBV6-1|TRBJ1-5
CASSRRGGAGEPQHF
TGTGCCAGCTCTCGAAGAGGGGGTGCCGGGGAGCCCCAGCATTTT
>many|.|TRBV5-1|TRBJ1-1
CASSFSGQENTEAFF
TGCGCCAGCAGCTTCTCGGGACAAGAGAACACTGAAGCTTTCTTT
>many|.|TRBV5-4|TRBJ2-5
CASSLSFGAGETQYF
TGTGCCAGCAGCTTGTCCTTTGGGGCGGGGGAGACCCAGTACTTC
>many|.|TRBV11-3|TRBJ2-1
CASSLRGVDYNEQFF
TGTGCCAGCAGCTTACGCGGGGTCGACTACAATGAGCAGTTCTTC
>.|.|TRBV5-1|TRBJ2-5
CASSLDPASGTQYF
TGCGCCAGCAGCTTGGACCCAGCCTCTGGGACCCAGTACTTC
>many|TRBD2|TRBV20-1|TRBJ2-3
CSARDTGGVTDTQYF
TGCAGTGCTAGAGATACGGGAGGTGTCACAGATACGCAGTATTTT
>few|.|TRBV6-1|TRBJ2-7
CASAENSYEQYF
TGTGCCAGCGCGGAAAACTCCTACGAGCAATACTTC
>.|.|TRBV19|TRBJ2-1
CASSSRDYEQFF
TGTGCCAGTAGTAGCCGGGACTATGAGCAGTTCTTC
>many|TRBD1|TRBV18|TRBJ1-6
CASSRTGDNSPLHF
TGTGCCAGCAGTCGGACAGGCGATAATTCACCCCTCCACTTT
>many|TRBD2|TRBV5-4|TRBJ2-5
CASSPRGGSSWETQYF
TGTGCCAGCAGCCCCCGCGGCGGGAGTAGTTGGGAGACCCAGTACTTC
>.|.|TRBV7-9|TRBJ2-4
CAMGTTYIQYF
TGTGCCATGGGGACAACCTACATTCAGTACTTC
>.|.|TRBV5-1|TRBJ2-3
CASSLARTSGHTDTQYF
TGCGCCAGCAGCTTGGCCCGGACAAGTGGGCACACAGATACGCAGTATTTT
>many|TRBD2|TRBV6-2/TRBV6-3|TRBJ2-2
CASRASGSMRTGELFF
TGTGCCAGCAGAGCTAGCGGGAGTATGCGGACCGGGGAGCTGTTTTTT
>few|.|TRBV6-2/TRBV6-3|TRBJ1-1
CASSYPRAQSMNTEAFF
TGTGCCAGCAGTTATCCCAGGGCCCAATCGATGAACACTGAAGCTTTCTTT
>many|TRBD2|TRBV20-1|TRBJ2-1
CSAQRGRAGNEQFF
TGCAGTGCCCAACGGGGGAGGGCCGGCAATGAGCAGTTCTTC
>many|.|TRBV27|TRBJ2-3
CASSYPDSTDTQYF
TGTGCCAGCAGTTACCCCGACAGCACAGATACGCAGTATTTT
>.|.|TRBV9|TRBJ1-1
CAGSVGGLRTANTEAFF
TGTGCCGGCAGCGTAGGGGGTTTGCGGACGGCGAACACTGAAGCTTTCTTT
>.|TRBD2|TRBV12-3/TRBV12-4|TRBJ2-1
CASSPRGLAGVWSSYNEQFF
TGTGCCAGCAGTCCTAGGGGACTAGCGGGAGTCTGGAGCTCCTACAATGAGCAGTTCTTC